The clone carrying this TCR beta chain was observed at least ten times. Its specificity is unknown. These data come from a study of T cell repertoires in cytomegalovirus infection. At the level of the study: An indication of both CMV infection and matching HLA type came from public TCR beta signatures.

General study results and limits: HLA-C-restricted CMV clonotypes gave the most frequent clonotype in two of eight donors. Cumulative frequency of public TCR beta families picked out carriers of CMV plus the relevant HLA.

Using its own MiXCR run on the reads, TCRdb lists one record per CDR3 protein. The profile shows roughly 500,000 distinct CDR3 sequences, approximately 15% of them singletons. Germline values: CDR1 LGHNT, CDR2 FRNRAP. V was trimmed by 2 bases and J by 2 bases, leaving 7 bases between them. This CDR3 region has 14 residues. The V call is TRBV12-5, the J call TRBJ1-5; no clear D. Sequencing was performed on CD8+ T cells from PBMCs. The TCR sequence derives from a human donor in good health (CMV status not recorded). Some clones in this sample may be carry-over from other donors' samples. Here the CDR3 reads CASGLNAGNQPQHF. In DNA, the CDR3 is TGTGCTAGTGGTTTGAATGCGGGCAATCAGCCCCAGCATTTT. Filled out from reference TRBV12-5 and TRBJ1-5, the complete variable domain reads DARVTQTPRHKVTEMGQEVTMRCQPILGHNTVFWYRQTMMQGLELLAYFRNRAPLDDSGMPKDRFSAEMPDATLATLKIQPSEPRDSAVYFCASGLNAGNQPQHFGDGTRLSIL.